The 2 T cell receptor beta chains below were found in one sample sequenced in a study of vaccination effects on CD4 cells after COVID-19. Under the ViraFEST assay, PBMC were stimulated with viral peptide pools so that antigen-specific CD4+ T cells expanded. Sequencing was performed afterwards. Following a roughly 10-day culture, CD4+ T cells were purified. As their vaccination, participants received two doses of either BNT162b2 or mRNA-1273. For these receptors, no antigen is known. Sequenced by immunoSEQ multiplex PCR; TCRdb stores in-frame clones only, minus some. The sample carries tens of thousands of clones, under 80% recorded once. Source: CD4+ T cells from PBMCs cultured with HCoV-OC43 spike peptides, taken after COVID-19 vaccination. Subset meaning: HCoV-OC43 spike overlapping peptide pool stimulation. The origin of the receptors is a human donor who received a COVID-19 vaccine.

This clone was recorded once. The V gene is TRBV3-1 (or the pseudogene TRBV3-2), the J gene TRBJ1-1; D is undetermined. The CDR3 loop spans 16 amino acids. CDR1 and CDR2 (germline): LGHDT, YNNKEL (reference sequence). Trimming removed 1 base at V and 7 bases at J, with 19 bases between. Written as DNA, the CDR3 is TGTGCCAGCAGCCAAGTATTGCGGATGAGGACGCTTGAAGCTTTCTTT. Translation gives CASSQVLRMRTLEAFF.

This chain joins TRBV7-2 and TRBJ1-1; no definite D call. The CDR3 spans 14 residues. Deletions cut 1 base from V and 4 bases from J, with 10 bases between. Per the germline V gene, CDR1 is SGHTA and CDR2 is FQGNSA. The CDR3 loop reads CASSLGNRGTEAFF. In DNA, the CDR3 is TGTGCCAGCAGCTTAGGTAACCGAGGCACTGAAGCTTTCTTT. Using reference TRBV7-2 and TRBJ1-1 for the parts outside the CDR3, the full variable domain is GAGVSQSPSNKVTEKGKDVELRCDPISGHTALYWYRQSLGQGLEFLIYFQGNSAPDKSGLPSDRFSAERTGGSVSTLTIQRTQQEDSAVYLCASSLGNRGTEAFFGQGTRLTVV.